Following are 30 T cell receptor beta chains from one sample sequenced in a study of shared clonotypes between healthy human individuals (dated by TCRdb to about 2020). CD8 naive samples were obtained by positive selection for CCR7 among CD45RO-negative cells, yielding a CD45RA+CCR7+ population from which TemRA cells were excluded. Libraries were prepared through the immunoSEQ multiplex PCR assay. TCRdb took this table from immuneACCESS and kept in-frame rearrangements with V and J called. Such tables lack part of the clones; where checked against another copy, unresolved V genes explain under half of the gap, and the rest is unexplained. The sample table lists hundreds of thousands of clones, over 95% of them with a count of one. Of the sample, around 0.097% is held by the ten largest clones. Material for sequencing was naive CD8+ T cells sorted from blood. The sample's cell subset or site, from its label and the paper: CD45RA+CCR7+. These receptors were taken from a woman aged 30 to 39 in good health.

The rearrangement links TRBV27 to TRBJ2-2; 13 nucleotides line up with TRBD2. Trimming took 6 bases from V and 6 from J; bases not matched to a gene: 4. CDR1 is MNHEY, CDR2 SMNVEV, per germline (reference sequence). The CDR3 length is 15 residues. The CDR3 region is CASSFGLAGAGELFF. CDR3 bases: TGTGCCAGCAGCTTCGGACTAGCGGGAGCCGGGGAGCTGTTTTTT.

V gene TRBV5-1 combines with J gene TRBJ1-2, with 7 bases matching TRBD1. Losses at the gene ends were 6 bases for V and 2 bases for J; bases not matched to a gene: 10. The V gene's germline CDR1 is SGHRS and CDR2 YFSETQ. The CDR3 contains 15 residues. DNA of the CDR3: TGCGCCAGCACAGACTTGAAGACAGGGAACTATGGCTACACCTTC. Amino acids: CASTDLKTGNYGYTF.

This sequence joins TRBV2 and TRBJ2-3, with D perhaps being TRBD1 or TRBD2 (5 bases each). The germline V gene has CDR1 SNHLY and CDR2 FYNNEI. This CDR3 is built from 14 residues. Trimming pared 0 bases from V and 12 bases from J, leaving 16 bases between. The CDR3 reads CASSEASGTRSQYF. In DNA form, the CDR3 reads TGTGCCAGCAGTGAAGCATCAGGGACCCGAAGTCAGTATTTT.

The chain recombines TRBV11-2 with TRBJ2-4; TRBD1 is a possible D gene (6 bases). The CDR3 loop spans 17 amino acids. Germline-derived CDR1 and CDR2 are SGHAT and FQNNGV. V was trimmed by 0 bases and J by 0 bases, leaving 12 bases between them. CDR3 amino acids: CASSLDTTGLAKNIQYF. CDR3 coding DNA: TGTGCCAGCAGCTTAGATACGACAGGTCTAGCCAAAAACATTCAGTACTTC.

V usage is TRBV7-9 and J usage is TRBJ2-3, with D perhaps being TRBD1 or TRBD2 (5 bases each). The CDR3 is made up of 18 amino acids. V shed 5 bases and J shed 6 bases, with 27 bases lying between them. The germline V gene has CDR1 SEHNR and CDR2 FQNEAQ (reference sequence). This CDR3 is CASSKLTDREGGADTQYF. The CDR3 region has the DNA TGTGCCAGCAGCAAACTGACCGACAGAGAGGGTGGTGCGGATACGCAGTATTTT.

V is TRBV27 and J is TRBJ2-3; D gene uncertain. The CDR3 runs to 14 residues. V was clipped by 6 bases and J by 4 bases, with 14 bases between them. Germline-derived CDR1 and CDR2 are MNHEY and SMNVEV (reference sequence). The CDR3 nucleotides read TGTGCCAGCAGCCCCCCCCGTCGGGCAGATACGCAGTATTTT. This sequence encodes CASSPPRRADTQYF.

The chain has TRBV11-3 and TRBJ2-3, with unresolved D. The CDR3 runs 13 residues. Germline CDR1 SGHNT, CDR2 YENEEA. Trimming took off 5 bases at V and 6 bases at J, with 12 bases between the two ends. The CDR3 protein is CASSPTPRDTQYF. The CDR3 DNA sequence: TGTGCCAGCAGCCCTACACCCAGGGATACGCAGTATTTT.

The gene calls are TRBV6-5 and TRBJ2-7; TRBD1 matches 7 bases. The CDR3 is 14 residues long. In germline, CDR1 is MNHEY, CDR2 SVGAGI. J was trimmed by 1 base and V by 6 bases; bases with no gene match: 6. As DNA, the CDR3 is TGTGCCAGCAGGACGGGACAGCTTTCCTACGAGCAGTACTTC. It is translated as CASRTGQLSYEQYF.

CDR3 loop: CASSSFPGDYEQYF. Here the CDR3 DNA reads TGTGCCAGCAGCTCCTTTCCAGGGGACTACGAGCAGTACTTC. The rearrangement uses TRBV27 and TRBJ2-7; the D gene is possibly TRBD1 (6 bases). Trimming took off 6 bases at V and 3 bases at J, with 15 bases between the two ends. CDR1 is MNHEY and CDR2 is SMNVEV in the germline V gene (reference sequence). This CDR3 is built from 14 residues.

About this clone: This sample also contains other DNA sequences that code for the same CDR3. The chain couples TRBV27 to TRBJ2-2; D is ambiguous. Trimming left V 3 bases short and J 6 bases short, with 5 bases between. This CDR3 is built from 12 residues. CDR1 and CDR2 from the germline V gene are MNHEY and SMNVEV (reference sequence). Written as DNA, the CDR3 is TGTGCCAGCAGTTTTGGGTCCGGGGAGCTGTTTTTT. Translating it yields CASSFGSGELFF.

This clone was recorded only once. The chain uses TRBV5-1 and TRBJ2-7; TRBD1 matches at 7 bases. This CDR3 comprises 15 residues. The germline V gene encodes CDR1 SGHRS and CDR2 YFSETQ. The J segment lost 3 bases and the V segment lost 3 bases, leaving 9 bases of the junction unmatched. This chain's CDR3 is CASSSSWDRVYEQYF. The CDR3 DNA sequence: TGCGCCAGCAGCTCTTCTTGGGACAGAGTCTACGAGCAGTACTTC.

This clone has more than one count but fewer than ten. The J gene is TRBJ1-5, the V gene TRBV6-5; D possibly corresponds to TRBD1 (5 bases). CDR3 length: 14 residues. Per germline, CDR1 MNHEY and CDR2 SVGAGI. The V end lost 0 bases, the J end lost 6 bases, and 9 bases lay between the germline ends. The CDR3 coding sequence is TGTGCCAGCAGTTACTCGGGGGAACTTCAGCCCCAGCATTTT. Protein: CASSYSGELQPQHF.

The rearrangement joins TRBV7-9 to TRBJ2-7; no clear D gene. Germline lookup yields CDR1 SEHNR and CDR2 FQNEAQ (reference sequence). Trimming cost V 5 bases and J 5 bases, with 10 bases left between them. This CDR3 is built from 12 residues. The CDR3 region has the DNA TGTGCCAGCAGCCCCGGGCGGAACGAGCAGTACTTC. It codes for CASSPGRNEQYF.

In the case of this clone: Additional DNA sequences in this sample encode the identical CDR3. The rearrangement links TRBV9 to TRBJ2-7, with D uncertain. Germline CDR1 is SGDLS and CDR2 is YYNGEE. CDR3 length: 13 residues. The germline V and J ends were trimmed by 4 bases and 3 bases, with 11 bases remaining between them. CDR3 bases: TGTGCCAGCAGCCCTAGTCCTAGCTACGAGCAGTACTTC. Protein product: CASSPSPSYEQYF.

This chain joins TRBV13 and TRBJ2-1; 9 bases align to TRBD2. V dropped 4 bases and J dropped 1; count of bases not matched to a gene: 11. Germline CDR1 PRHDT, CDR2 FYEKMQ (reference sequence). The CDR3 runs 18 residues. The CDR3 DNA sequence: TGTGCCAGCAGCTCCGGCGAGCGGGAGGTCGCGTCCTACAATGAGCAGTTCTTC. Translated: CASSSGEREVASYNEQFF.

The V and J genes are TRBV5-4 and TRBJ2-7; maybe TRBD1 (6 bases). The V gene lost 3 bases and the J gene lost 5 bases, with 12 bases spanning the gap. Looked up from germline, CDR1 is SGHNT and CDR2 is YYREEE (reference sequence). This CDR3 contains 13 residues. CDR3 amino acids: CASSSGVQDEQYF. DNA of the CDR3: TGTGCCAGCAGCTCAGGGGTTCAAGACGAGCAGTACTTC.

CDR3 sequence: CASSLLAGVASNVKGETQYF. The CDR3 DNA reads TGTGCCAGCAGTTTACTAGCGGGAGTAGCCAGCAATGTGAAGGGAGAGACCCAGTACTTC. The chain combines TRBV27 with TRBJ2-5; 10 bases match TRBD2. The germline gives CDR1 MNHEY, CDR2 SMNVEV (reference sequence). This CDR3 comprises 20 residues. J gave up 4 bases and V 2 bases, and 19 bases lay outside the gene matches.

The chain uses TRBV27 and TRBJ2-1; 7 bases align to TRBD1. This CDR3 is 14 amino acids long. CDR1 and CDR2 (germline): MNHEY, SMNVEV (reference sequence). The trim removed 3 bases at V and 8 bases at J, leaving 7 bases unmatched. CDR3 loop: CASSFARGSDEQFF. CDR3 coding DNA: TGTGCCAGCAGTTTTGCCAGGGGGTCGGATGAGCAGTTCTTC.

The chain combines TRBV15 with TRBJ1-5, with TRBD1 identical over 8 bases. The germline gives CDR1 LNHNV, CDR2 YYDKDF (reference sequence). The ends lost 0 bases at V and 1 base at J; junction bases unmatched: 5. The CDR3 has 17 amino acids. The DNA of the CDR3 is TGTGCCACCAGCAGAGATCATCAGGGGGCGAGCAATCAGCCCCAGCATTTT. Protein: CATSRDHQGASNQPQHF.

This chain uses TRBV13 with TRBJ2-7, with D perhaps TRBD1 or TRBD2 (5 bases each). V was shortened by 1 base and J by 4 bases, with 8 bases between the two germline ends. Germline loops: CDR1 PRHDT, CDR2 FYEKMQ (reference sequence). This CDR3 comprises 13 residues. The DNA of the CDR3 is TGTGCCAGCAGCTTAGTGGGGGAATACGAGCAGTACTTC. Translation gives CASSLVGEYEQYF.

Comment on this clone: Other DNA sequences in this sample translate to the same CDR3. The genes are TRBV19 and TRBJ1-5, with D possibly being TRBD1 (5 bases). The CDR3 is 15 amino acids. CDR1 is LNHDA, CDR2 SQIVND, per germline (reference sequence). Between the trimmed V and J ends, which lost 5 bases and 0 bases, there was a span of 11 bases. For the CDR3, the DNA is TGTGCCAGTAGTTTGGGGGGTTATAGCAATCAGCCCCAGCATTTT. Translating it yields CASSLGGYSNQPQHF.

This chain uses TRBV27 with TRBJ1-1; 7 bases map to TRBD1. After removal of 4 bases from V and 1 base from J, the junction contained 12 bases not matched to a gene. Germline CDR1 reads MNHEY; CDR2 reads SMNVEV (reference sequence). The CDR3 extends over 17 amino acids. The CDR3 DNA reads TGTGCCAGCAGTTCGCTCTCAAGGACAGGTACGAACACTGAAGCTTTCTTT. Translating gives CASSSLSRTGTNTEAFF.

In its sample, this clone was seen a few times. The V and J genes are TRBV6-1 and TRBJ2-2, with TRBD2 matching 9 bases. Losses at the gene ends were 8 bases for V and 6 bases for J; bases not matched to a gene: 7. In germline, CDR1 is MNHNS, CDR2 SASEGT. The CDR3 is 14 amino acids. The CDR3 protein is CASWGLAHPGELFF. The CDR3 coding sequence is TGTGCCAGCTGGGGACTAGCTCATCCCGGGGAGCTGTTTTTT.

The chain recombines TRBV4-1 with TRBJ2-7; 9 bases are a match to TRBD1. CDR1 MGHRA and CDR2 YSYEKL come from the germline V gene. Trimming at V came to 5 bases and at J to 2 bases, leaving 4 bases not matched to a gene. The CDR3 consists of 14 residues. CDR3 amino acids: CASSYRDRAYEQYF. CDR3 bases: TGCGCCAGCAGCTACCGGGACAGGGCCTACGAGCAGTACTTC.

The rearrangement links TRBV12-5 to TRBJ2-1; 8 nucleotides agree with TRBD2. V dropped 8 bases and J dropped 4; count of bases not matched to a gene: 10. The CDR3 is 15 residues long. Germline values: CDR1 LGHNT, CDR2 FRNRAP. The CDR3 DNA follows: TGTGCTAGTTCCTCCGGCGCGGGAGGATACAATGAGCAGTTCTTC. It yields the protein CASSSGAGGYNEQFF.

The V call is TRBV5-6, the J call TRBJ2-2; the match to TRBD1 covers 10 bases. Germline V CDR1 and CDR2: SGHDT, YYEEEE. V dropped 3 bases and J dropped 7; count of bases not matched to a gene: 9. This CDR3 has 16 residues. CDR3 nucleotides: TGTGCCAGCAGCTCCCCGACAGGGGGCGCGGGCGGGGAGCTGTTTTTT. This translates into CASSSPTGGAGGELFF.

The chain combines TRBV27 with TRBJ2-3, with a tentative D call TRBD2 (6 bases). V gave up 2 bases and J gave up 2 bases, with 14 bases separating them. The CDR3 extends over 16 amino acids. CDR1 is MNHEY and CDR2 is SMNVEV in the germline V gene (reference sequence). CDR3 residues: CASSLGPGAPTDTQYF. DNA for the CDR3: TGTGCCAGCAGTTTAGGCCCGGGAGCCCCCACAGATACGCAGTATTTT.

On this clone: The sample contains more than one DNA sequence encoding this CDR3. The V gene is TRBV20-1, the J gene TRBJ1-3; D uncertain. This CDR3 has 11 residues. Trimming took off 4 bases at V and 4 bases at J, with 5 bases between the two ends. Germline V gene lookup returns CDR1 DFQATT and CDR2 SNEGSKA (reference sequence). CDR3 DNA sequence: TGCAGTGCTACGCAGGGAAACACCATATATTTT. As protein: CSATQGNTIYF.

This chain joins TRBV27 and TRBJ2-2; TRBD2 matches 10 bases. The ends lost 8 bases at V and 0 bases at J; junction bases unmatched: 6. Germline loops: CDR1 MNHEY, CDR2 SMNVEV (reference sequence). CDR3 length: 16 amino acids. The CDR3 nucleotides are TGTGCCAGCCCATACAGCGGGAGGGCGAACACCGGGGAGCTGTTTTTT. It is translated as CASPYSGRANTGELFF.

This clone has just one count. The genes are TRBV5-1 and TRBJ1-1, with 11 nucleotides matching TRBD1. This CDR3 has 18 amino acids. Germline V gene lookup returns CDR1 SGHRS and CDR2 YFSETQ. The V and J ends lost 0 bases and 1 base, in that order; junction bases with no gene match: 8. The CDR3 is CASSLGPGTGGSNTEAFF. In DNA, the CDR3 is TGCGCCAGCAGCTTGGGCCCCGGGACAGGGGGTTCGAACACTGAAGCTTTCTTT.